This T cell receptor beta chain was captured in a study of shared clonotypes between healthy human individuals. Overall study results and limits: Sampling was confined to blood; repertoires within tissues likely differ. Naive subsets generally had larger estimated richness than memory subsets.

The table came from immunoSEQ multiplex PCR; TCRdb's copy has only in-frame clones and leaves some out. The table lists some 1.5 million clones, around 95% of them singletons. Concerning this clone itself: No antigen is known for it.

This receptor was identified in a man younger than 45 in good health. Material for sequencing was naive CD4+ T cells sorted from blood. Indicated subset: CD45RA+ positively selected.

The CDR3 DNA is TGTGCCTGGAGTTCAAGGGGGTCCGAGCAGTTCTTC. Its translation: CAWSSRGSEQFF. V gene TRBV30 combines with J gene TRBJ2-1; possible D gene TRBD1, 6 bases. CDR1 is GTSNPN, CDR2 SVGIG, per germline (reference sequence). Trimming left V 2 bases short and J 10 bases short, with 12 bases between. This CDR3 is 12 amino acids long.